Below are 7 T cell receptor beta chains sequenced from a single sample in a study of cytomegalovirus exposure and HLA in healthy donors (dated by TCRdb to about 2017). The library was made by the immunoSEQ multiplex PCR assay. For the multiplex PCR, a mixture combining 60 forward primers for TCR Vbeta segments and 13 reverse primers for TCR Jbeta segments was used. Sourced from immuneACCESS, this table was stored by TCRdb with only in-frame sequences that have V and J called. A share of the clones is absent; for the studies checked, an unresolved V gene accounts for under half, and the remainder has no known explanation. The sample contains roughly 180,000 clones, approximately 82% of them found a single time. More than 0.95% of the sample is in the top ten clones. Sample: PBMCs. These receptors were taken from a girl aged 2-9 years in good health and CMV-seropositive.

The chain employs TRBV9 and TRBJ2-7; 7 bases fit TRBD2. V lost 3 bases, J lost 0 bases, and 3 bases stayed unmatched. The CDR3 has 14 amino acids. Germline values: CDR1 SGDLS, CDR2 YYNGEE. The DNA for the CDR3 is TGTGCCAGCAGCGCCAGCGGGGCCTCCTACGAGCAGTACTTC. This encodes CASSASGASYEQYF.

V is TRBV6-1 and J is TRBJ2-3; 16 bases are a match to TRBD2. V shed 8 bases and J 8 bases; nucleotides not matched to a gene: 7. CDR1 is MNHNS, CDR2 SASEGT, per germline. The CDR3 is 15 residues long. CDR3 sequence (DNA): TGTGCCAGCGAAGGGACTAGCGGGGGGGCCGGTACGCAGTATTTT. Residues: CASEGTSGGAGTQYF.

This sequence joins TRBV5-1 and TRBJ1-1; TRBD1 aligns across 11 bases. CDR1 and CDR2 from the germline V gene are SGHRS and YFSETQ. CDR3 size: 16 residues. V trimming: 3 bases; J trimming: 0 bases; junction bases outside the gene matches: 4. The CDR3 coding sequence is TGCGCCAGCAGCTCGGGACAGGGGGGGGTGAACACTGAAGCTTTCTTT. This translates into CASSSGQGGVNTEAFF.

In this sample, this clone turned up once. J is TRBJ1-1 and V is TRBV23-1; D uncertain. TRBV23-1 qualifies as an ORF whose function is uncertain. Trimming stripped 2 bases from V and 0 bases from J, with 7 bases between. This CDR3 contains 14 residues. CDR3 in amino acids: CASSQRYLNTEAFF. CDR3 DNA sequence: TGCGCCAGCAGTCAACGCTACTTGAACACTGAAGCTTTCTTT.

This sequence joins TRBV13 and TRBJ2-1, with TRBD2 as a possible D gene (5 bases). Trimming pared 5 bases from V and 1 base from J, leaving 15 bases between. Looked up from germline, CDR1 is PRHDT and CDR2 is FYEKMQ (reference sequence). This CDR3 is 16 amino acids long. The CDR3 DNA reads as TGTGCCAGCAGCCGACTACCGAGAAGGTCCTACAATGAGCAGTTCTTC. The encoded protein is CASSRLPRRSYNEQFF.

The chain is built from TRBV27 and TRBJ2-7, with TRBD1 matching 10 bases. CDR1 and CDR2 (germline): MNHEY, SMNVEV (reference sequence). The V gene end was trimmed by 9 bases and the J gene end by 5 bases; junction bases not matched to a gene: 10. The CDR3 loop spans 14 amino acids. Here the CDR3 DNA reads TGTGCCAGTGGCCCGGGACAGGGGTTCAACGAGCAGTACTTC. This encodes CASGPGQGFNEQYF.

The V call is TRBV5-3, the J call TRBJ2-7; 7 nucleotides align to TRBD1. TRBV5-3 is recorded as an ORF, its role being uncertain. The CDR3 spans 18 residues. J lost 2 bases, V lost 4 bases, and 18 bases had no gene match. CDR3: CARSPVSEQGPSPYEQYF. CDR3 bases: TGTGCCAGAAGCCCAGTCTCAGAACAGGGGCCGTCCCCCTACGAGCAGTACTTC.